Following are 14 T cell receptor beta chains from one sample sequenced in a study of early T cells in non-severe SARS-CoV-2 infection. TCRdb redid the calling of the 5' RACE reads with MiXCR, one entry per CDR3 protein. The table lists 35,000 to 50,000 distinct CDR3 sequences, approximately 5.9% of them singletons. The sample in question was whole blood, obtained at baseline. Source of these receptors: an adult who was a healthcare worker with PCR-confirmed SARS-CoV-2 infection or an uninfected control (not recorded which).

This sequence joins TRBV6-1 and TRBJ1-2; 7 nucleotides line up with TRBD1. There are 14 residues in the CDR3. The J segment lost 2 bases and the V segment lost 2 bases, leaving 2 bases of the junction unmatched. Germline loops: CDR1 MNHNS, CDR2 SASEGT. The chain's CDR3 is CASSETGENYGYTF. CDR3 DNA sequence: TGTGCCAGCAGTGAAACAGGGGAGAACTATGGCTACACCTTC.

The table lists this clonotype with a few counts. The V call is TRBV11-2, the J call TRBJ2-7; TRBD1 is a possible D gene (5 bases). The CDR3 length is 15 residues. Germline lookup yields CDR1 SGHAT and CDR2 FQNNGV. Trimming removed 5 bases from V and 3 bases from J, with 17 bases in between. CDR3 loop: CASSQSRVKIYEQYF. CDR3 DNA sequence: TGTGCCAGCAGCCAGTCCAGGGTTAAGATCTACGAGCAGTACTTC.

This clonotype was counted at least ten times. The rearrangement links TRBV7-7 to TRBJ2-3; 9 nucleotides line up with TRBD2. V gave up 5 bases and J gave up 1 base; unmatched junction bases: 1. Germline-derived CDR1 and CDR2 are SSHAT and FNYEAQ (reference sequence). The length of the CDR3 is 14 residues. CDR3 coding DNA: TGTGCCAGCAGCCCTAGCGGGGGCACAGATACGCAGTATTTT. Its protein is CASSPSGGTDTQYF. Full variable domain (rest looked up from reference TRBV7-7 and TRBJ2-3): GAGVSQSPRYKVTKRGQDVTLRCDPISSHATLYWYQQALGQGPEFLTYFNYEAQPDKSGLPSDRFSAERPEGSISTLTIQRTEQRDSAMYRCASSPSGGTDTQYFGPGTRLTVL.

The chain uses TRBV6-2 or TRBV6-3 and TRBJ2-1; tentatively, D is TRBD2 (5 bases). Trimming removed 3 bases from V and 7 bases from J, with 10 bases in between. CDR3 size: 13 residues. In germline, CDR1 is MNHEY, CDR2 SVGEGT. CDR3 residues: CASSYYGENEQFF. The CDR3 DNA follows: TGTGCCAGCAGTTATTACGGGGAAAATGAGCAGTTCTTC.

This clonotype was detected many times. The chain uses TRBV24-1 and TRBJ2-1; 7 bases match TRBD1. Germline values: CDR1 KGHDR, CDR2 SFDVKD. The CDR3 is made up of 12 amino acids. V lost 10 bases, J lost 7 bases, and 6 bases stayed unmatched. This chain's CDR3 is CATETGRNEQFF. CDR3 DNA sequence: TGTGCCACAGAGACAGGGAGAAATGAGCAGTTCTTC.

This clonotype was picked up many times. CDR3 sequence: CASRTPGGTEAFF. The DNA for the CDR3 is TGTGCCAGCAGGACCCCAGGGGGGACTGAAGCTTTCTTT. The rearrangement uses TRBV6-1 and TRBJ1-1; 7 bases match TRBD1. The V gene end was trimmed by 6 bases and the J gene end by 5 bases; junction bases not matched to a gene: 6. The germline gives CDR1 MNHNS, CDR2 SASEGT. This CDR3 comprises 13 residues.

This clonotype has a handful of counts. CDR3 residues: CASSLYRGTQETQYF. Here the CDR3 DNA reads TGTGCCAGCAGCTTGTACAGGGGAACCCAAGAGACCCAGTACTTC. The chain recombines TRBV5-5 with TRBJ2-5; 7 bases are a match to TRBD1. This CDR3 is 15 amino acids long. With 1 base clipped from V and 1 base from J, the junction kept 4 bases outside the gene matches. Germline V CDR1 and CDR2: SGHKS, YYEKEE (reference sequence). The full variable domain, with the rest looked up from reference TRBV5-5 and TRBJ2-5, is DAGVTQSPTHLIKTRGQQVTLRCSPISGHKSVSWYQQVLGQGPQFIFQYYEKEERGRGNFPDRFSARQFPNYSSELNVNALLLGDSALYLCASSLYRGTQETQYFGPGTRLLVL.

The rearrangement joins TRBV20-1 to TRBJ1-4; no reliable D call. The germline V and J ends were trimmed by 5 bases and 0 bases, with 10 bases remaining between them. The CDR3 has 14 residues. Germline V CDR1 and CDR2: DFQATT, SNEGSKA (reference sequence). The CDR3 spells CSAYPGPTNEKLFF. Written as DNA, the CDR3 is TGCAGTGCTTACCCAGGACCAACTAATGAAAAACTGTTTTTT.

This clonotype was seen repeatedly, ten times or more. The chain carries TRBV6-1 and TRBJ1-1; TRBD1 aligns across 9 bases. The CDR3 loop spans 19 amino acids. With 4 bases clipped from V and 0 bases from J, the junction kept 15 bases outside the gene matches. In germline, CDR1 is MNHNS, CDR2 SASEGT. The CDR3 loop is CASSGVPPGTGSMNTEAFF. The CDR3 nucleotides read TGTGCCAGCAGTGGGGTTCCTCCCGGGACAGGGAGTATGAACACTGAAGCTTTCTTT.

At least ten counts were recorded for this clonotype. This rearrangement joins TRBV4-3 to TRBJ2-7; TRBD1 agrees at 10 bases. Germline V gives CDR1 LGHNA, CDR2 YSLEER. The CDR3 contains 17 residues. The ends lost 1 base at V and 3 bases at J; junction bases unmatched: 9. As DNA, the CDR3 is TGCGCCAGCAGCCAAGGGGGTCGGGACAGGGGTTTCTACGAGCAGTACTTC. Protein product: CASSQGGRDRGFYEQYF.

This clonotype occurred a few times. The rearrangement uses TRBV7-6 and TRBJ1-5; possible D gene TRBD1, 6 bases. The CDR3 spans 15 residues. Germline-derived CDR1 and CDR2 are SGHVS and FNYEAQ. The germline V and J ends were trimmed by 6 bases and 2 bases, with 14 bases remaining between them. The CDR3 loop is CASSLQGSRNQPQHF. The CDR3, as DNA: TGTGCCAGCAGTCTACAGGGTTCCCGCAATCAGCCCCAGCATTTT.

This clonotype has a handful of counts. The J gene is TRBJ2-2, the V gene TRBV28; 10 bases are a match to TRBD1. Germline CDR1 and CDR2: MDHEN and SYDVKM. Trimming removed 2 bases from V and 6 bases from J; junction bases left unmatched: 3. The CDR3 is made up of 15 amino acids. Written as DNA, the CDR3 is TGTGCCAGCAGTTTACATGGGACAGGGGCCGGGGAGCTGTTTTTT. Protein: CASSLHGTGAGELFF.

On this clonotype: A clone one base away is much larger, so this may be a read error. This chain joins TRBV18 and TRBJ1-2, with D maybe TRBD1 (5 bases). The CDR3 has 14 amino acids. Between the trimmed V and J ends, which lost 0 bases and 5 bases, there was a span of 10 bases. Germline loops: CDR1 KGHSH, CDR2 LQKENI. This CDR3 is CASSPPGDEYGYTF. CDR3 bases: TGTGCCAGCTCACCACCAGGGGACGAGTATGGCTACACCTTC.

This clonotype was seen a handful of times. The rearrangement uses TRBV5-5 and TRBJ2-2; D remains ambiguous. Looked up from germline, CDR1 is SGHKS and CDR2 is YYEKEE (reference sequence). CDR3 length: 14 amino acids. V was shortened by 0 bases and J by 4 bases, with 7 bases between the two germline ends. The CDR3 DNA is TGTGCCAGCAGCTTGGGCGACTTCACCGGGGAGCTGTTTTTT. As protein: CASSLGDFTGELFF. Supplemented by reference TRBV5-5 and TRBJ2-2, the full variable domain reads DAGVTQSPTHLIKTRGQQVTLRCSPISGHKSVSWYQQVLGQGPQFIFQYYEKEERGRGNFPDRFSARQFPNYSSELNVNALLLGDSALYLCASSLGDFTGELFFGEGSRLTVL.